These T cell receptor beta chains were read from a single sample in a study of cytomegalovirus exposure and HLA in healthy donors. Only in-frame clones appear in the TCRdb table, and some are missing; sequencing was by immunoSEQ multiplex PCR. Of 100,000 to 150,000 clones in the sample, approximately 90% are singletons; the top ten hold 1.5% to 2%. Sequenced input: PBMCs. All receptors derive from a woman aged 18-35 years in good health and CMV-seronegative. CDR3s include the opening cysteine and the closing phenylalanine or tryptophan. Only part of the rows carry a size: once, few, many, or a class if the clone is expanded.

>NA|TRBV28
CASSPRGDIYEQYF
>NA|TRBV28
CASTPGQGSNYGYTF
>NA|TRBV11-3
CASSPTPGQGSYEQYF
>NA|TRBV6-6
CASSLTGNGYTF
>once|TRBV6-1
CASSEVRGPPYEQYF
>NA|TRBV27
CASSSRLANYEQYF
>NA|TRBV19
CASRKIDGYGYTF
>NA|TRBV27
CASSSYPPRETQYF
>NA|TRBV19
CASSSLGPLYEQFF
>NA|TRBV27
CASSLVGGQGFSETQYF
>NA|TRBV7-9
CASSFPGDNEQFF
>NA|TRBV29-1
CSGLSGGRTQYF
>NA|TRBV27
CASSKRRTDYGYTF
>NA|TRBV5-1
CASSYGLVSSGEQFF
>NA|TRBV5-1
CASSPQGQGGEQYF
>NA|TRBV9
CASSVAGGGSNEQFF
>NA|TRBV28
CASSSKLGQVLGYTF
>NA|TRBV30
CAWLELPWGNTIYF
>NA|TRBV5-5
CASTRDRGHEQYF
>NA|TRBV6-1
CASSEAQGPVYGYTF
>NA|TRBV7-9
CASSLVQVGEQYF
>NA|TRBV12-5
CASGLTTGGVTGELFF
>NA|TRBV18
CASSRGKSNQPQHF
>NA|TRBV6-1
CASSEVESSYNEQFF
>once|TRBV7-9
CASSPDSYSGNTIYF
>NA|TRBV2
CASTGGDPGHRRGRGAGLIETQYF